The rows below give T cell receptor beta chains drawn from one sample of a study of T cells after posttransplantation cyclophosphamide. TCRdb's table, derived via immunoSEQ multiplex PCR, lists solely in-frame clones and lacks some. The profile covers 20,000 or so clones, with 86% appearing a single time and about an eighth taken by the ten largest. This material consisted of PBMCs, taken after allogeneic stem cell transplant with posttransplant cyclophosphamide. These receptors were taken from a female patient between 30 and 40 years old who received an allogeneic stem cell transplant from an unrelated donor, was CMV-positive, and had no GVHD. Some of these T cells may belong to the graft donor. The conserved cysteine and the conserved F or W are not part of the CDR3 here. Clone size is not always given. Where it is, it says once, few, many or a class for expanded clones.

>TRBJ2-3|TRBV6-6|few
ASSYGLPSTDTQY
>TRBJ2-5|TRBV29-1|.
SVMEEETQY
>TRBJ2-2|TRBV25-1|.
ASSGSGANTGELF
>TRBJ1-1|TRBV10-3|.
AISEQSRADREAF
>TRBJ1-4|TRBV21-1|few
ASSKGAGRGEKLF
>TRBJ2-2|TRBV10-3|.
AIYKRDRGNTGELF
>TRBJ1-2|TRBV4-3|once
ASSQDYEGYGYT
>TRBJ1-4|TRBV28|.
ASSLTGENEKLF
>TRBJ2-4|TRBV11-2|.
ASSPHGGLAKNIQY
>TRBJ1-6|TRBV2|.
ASSATGNQNSPLH
>TRBJ1-4|TRBV6-6|.
ASSYAYRGEEKLF
>TRBJ1-2|TRBV4-3|.
ASSQAGGGYYGYT
>TRBJ1-2|TRBV2|.
ASRVGQGYGYGYT
>TRBJ2-1|TRBV19|once
ASSFRTGSGEQF
>TRBJ1-1|TRBV2|.
ASSRPDLNTEAF
>TRBJ2-1|TRBV9|.
ASSVEGTGINEQF
>TRBJ2-5|TRBV4-1|.
TSSQDWGGEETQY
>TRBJ1-1|TRBV2|.
ASSLSERTEAF
>TRBJ2-7|TRBV7-6|.
ASSPTDRFTSEQY
>TRBJ2-3|TRBV5-1|.
ASSSTSDLGDTQY
>TRBJ2-2|TRBV7-3|.
ASSLRSVGNTGELF
>TRBJ1-5|TRBV2|.
ASSEYLALNSNQPQH
>TRBJ1-2|TRBV28|.
ASRSQGATYGYT
>TRBJ1-5|TRBV7-2|.
ASSRRHGQPQH
>TRBJ1-4|TRBV30|.
AWSVTWGLTEKLF
>.|TRBV27|.
ASSRTSGGPLAEQY
>TRBJ1-4|TRBV5-6|few
ASSDTGRAEKLF
>TRBJ1-1|TRBV29-1|few
SVADRVNTEAF
>TRBJ2-5|TRBV7-8|.
ASSGTSGGKGVETQY
>TRBJ2-2|TRBV5-1|.
ASSPGTSLVGELF
>TRBJ1-4|TRBV15|.
ATSRAPPGSTNEKLF
>TRBJ1-5|TRBV4-1|.
ASSPAHGDQPQH
>TRBJ1-2|TRBV13|.
ASSLRGGVDYGYT
>TRBJ2-7|TRBV5-6|.
ASPQGCRCEQY
>TRBJ2-7|TRBV7-8|.
ASSLVTGGSYEQY
>TRBJ2-1|TRBV11-2|.
ASSRDRGAGGEQF
>TRBJ1-6|TRBV18|.
ASSPLGRVGSYNSPLH
>TRBJ2-7|TRBV6-5|.
ASSVTGTSVYEQY
>TRBJ2-6|TRBV7-3|.
ASSPPGAGANVLT
>TRBJ1-3|TRBV5-1|.
ASSLGYRASGNTIY
>TRBJ2-5|TRBV7-9|.
ASGVRGPQETQY
>TRBJ2-5|TRBV11-3|.
ASSPRGTVWGETQY
>TRBJ1-1|TRBV9|.
ASSARGYTEAF
>TRBJ1-3|TRBV10-1|.
ASSESGPGGTGNTIY
>TRBJ2-7|TRBV7-6|.
ASSPGQGGPYEQY
>TRBJ2-5|TRBV7-3|.
ASSLLGGQETQY
>TRBJ2-4|TRBV28|.
ASSYGLAGIWDIQY
>TRBJ2-2|TRBV7-3|.
ASSSGTALLTGELF
>TRBJ2-5|TRBV5-1|.
ASSLGFTGVQETQY
>TRBJ1-4|TRBV5-1|.
ASSTGTAEQEKLF
>TRBJ2-5|TRBV4-3|.
ASSQGGSGGAGTQY
>TRBJ2-1|TRBV9|.
ASSTGTSGYNEQF
>TRBJ2-7|TRBV5-1|.
ASSLATGGSPYEQY
>TRBJ2-1|TRBV4-2|.
ASSQVRGAYNEQF
>TRBJ2-3|TRBV2|.
ASSTLAGGFTDTQY
>TRBJ1-6|TRBV4-3|.
ASSQYRGGRNSPLH
>TRBJ1-1|TRBV6-5|.
ASSYNGGYTEAF